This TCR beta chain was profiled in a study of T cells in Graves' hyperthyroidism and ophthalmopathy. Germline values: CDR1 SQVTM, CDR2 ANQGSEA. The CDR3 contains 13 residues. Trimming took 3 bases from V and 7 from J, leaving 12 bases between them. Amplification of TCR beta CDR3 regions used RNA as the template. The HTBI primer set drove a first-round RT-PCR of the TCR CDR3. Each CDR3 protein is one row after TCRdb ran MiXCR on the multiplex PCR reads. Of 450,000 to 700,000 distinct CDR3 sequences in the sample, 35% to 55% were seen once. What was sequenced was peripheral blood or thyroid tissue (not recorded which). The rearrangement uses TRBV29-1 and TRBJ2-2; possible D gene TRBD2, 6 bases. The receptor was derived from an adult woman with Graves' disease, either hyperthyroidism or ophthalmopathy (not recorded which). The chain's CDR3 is CSVEGGEVGELFF. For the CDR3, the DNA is TGCAGCGTTGAGGGCGGGGAGGTCGGGGAGCTGTTTTTT.